A single sample is the source of the 20 T cell receptor beta chains below, sequenced in a study of shared clonotypes between healthy human individuals. Here immunoSEQ multiplex PCR was the method, and the copy in TCRdb shows in-frame clones only, minus some. This sample yields around 1.9 million clones, of which just over 90% are seen a single time; around 1.7% belongs to the top ten. Naive CD8 cells, CD45RO-negative and positively selected for CCR7, excluded terminally differentiated effector memory CD45RA+ cells. Material: naive CD8+ T cells from PBMCs. These TCRs come from a man younger than 35 in good health. Some clones in this sample may be carry-over from other donors' samples.

The rearrangement uses TRBV28 and TRBJ2-7, with D possibly matching TRBD2 (6 bases). The CDR3 has 15 amino acids. V lost 3 bases and J 0 bases, leaving 12 bases between the germline ends. Per germline, CDR1 MDHEN and CDR2 SYDVKM. The CDR3 DNA sequence: TGTGCCAGCAGTTTCAGTAGCGGTAGCTCCTACGAGCAGTACTTC. This sequence encodes CASSFSSGSSYEQYF.

Only one count was recorded for this clone. The chain recombines TRBV10-3 with TRBJ2-1, with D maybe TRBD2 (6 bases). Trimming removed 6 bases at V and 8 bases at J, with 8 bases between. The CDR3 sequence is 11 residues long. Germline lookup yields CDR1 ENHRY and CDR2 SYGVKD. Here the CDR3 reads CAISTSYEQFF. CDR3 nucleotides: TGTGCCATCAGCACTAGCTATGAGCAGTTCTTC.

The CDR3 DNA follows: TGTGCCAGCAGCCTACTAGCGGGAGCCAAAAACATTCAGTACTTC. Protein: CASSLLAGAKNIQYF. The chain combines TRBV7-6 with TRBJ2-4; 9 bases map to TRBD2. V shed 5 bases and J 0 bases; nucleotides not matched to a gene: 2. The CDR3 is 15 amino acids. In germline, CDR1 is SGHVS, CDR2 FNYEAQ.

The chain is built from TRBV7-3 and TRBJ1-2, with TRBD1 identical over 7 bases. After removal of 5 bases from V and 13 bases from J, the junction contained 10 bases not matched to a gene. The length of the CDR3 is 12 residues. Germline lookup yields CDR1 SGHTA and CDR2 FQGTGA. This CDR3 reads CASSEPGQRFTF. For the CDR3, the DNA is TGTGCCAGCAGCGAGCCGGGACAGCGATTCACCTTC.

This chain joins TRBV27 and TRBJ2-1, with TRBD2 identical over 14 bases. The length of the CDR3 is 17 residues. Looked up from germline, CDR1 is MNHEY and CDR2 is SMNVEV (reference sequence). V shed 1 base and J 8 bases; nucleotides not matched to a gene: 7. The CDR3 DNA sequence: TGTGCCAGCAGTTTATGGGGACTAGCGGGAGCTTCGGATGAGCAGTTCTTC. This codes for CASSLWGLAGASDEQFF.

The genes are TRBV9 and TRBJ2-7; D gene uncertain. Germline lookup yields CDR1 SGDLS and CDR2 YYNGEE. V was trimmed by 4 bases and J by 4 bases, leaving 12 bases between them. This CDR3 is 13 amino acids long. The CDR3 DNA sequence: TGTGCCAGCAGCCCTTCCTTAACGTACGAGCAGTACTTC. Residues: CASSPSLTYEQYF.

Notes on this clone: This sample includes further DNA sequences coding for the same CDR3. The chain has TRBV27 and TRBJ2-1, with 10 bases lining up with TRBD1. CDR1 and CDR2 from the germline V gene are MNHEY and SMNVEV (reference sequence). After removal of 6 bases from V and 5 bases from J, the junction contained 7 bases not matched to a gene. CDR3 length equals 15 residues. CDR3 sequence reads: CASSFRDRGHNEQFF. DNA of the CDR3: TGTGCCAGCAGCTTCCGGGACAGGGGCCACAATGAGCAGTTCTTC.

This chain uses TRBV6-1 with TRBJ2-3; D perhaps matches TRBD1 (5 bases). This CDR3 region has 14 residues. V was pared by 3 bases and J by 4 bases, with 11 bases between. From germline, CDR1 is MNHNS and CDR2 SASEGT. The CDR3 DNA reads as TGTGCCAGCAGTGACAGGGAATGGCCAGATACGCAGTATTTT. Amino acid sequence: CASSDREWPDTQYF.

The genes are TRBV29-1 and TRBJ2-4; no definite D call. The CDR3 sequence is 12 residues long. V lost 6 bases and J lost 3, with 9 bases in between. Looked up from germline, CDR1 is SQVTM and CDR2 is ANQGSEA. CDR3 DNA: TGCAGCGTGAAACCGGACAAAAACATTCAGTACTTC. Its translation: CSVKPDKNIQYF.

The chain recombines TRBV7-6 with TRBJ2-5, with D unresolved. In germline, CDR1 is SGHVS, CDR2 FNYEAQ. CDR3 length: 13 residues. Trimming shortened V by 5 bases and J by 5 bases, and 12 bases separated the two germline ends. The CDR3 sequence: CASSPGRRETQYF. The DNA of the CDR3 is TGTGCCAGCAGCCCCGGGCGGCGGGAGACCCAGTACTTC.

The V gene is TRBV27, the J gene TRBJ2-5, with 10 bases that match TRBD1. The CDR3 length is 15 residues. Germline CDR1 is MNHEY and CDR2 is SMNVEV (reference sequence). After removal of 3 bases from V and 3 bases from J, the junction contained 4 bases not matched to a gene. Here the CDR3 reads CASSFRTGGKETQYF. The CDR3 coding sequence is TGTGCCAGCAGTTTTCGGACAGGGGGGAAAGAGACCCAGTACTTC.

V is TRBV6-1 and J is TRBJ2-7, with D possibly TRBD1 on 5 matching bases. This CDR3 is 13 amino acids long. Per germline, CDR1 MNHNS and CDR2 SASEGT. V was clipped by 5 bases and J by 4 bases, with 12 bases between them. As DNA, the CDR3 is TGTGCCAGCAGTCAGGGCACACGATACGAGCAGTACTTC. It is translated as CASSQGTRYEQYF.

The chain couples TRBV10-3 to TRBJ2-1; 16 bases align to TRBD2. Germline V CDR1 and CDR2: ENHRY, SYGVKD. The CDR3 is made up of 16 amino acids. V trimming: 5 bases; J trimming: 8 bases; junction bases outside the gene matches: 6. CDR3: CAISNAGTSGRDEQFF. CDR3 nucleotides: TGTGCCATCAGTAACGCCGGGACTAGCGGGAGGGATGAGCAGTTCTTC.

The rearrangement links TRBV28 to TRBJ2-2; the D is unclear. This CDR3 has 13 residues. V lost 5 bases and J 5 bases, leaving 9 bases between the germline ends. CDR1 is MDHEN and CDR2 is SYDVKM in the germline V gene. The CDR3 DNA is TGTGCCAGCAGTCTCGCGTCAACCGGGGAGCTGTTTTTT. Translation gives CASSLASTGELFF.

This rearrangement joins TRBV19 to TRBJ1-1; a possible D gene is TRBD1 (5 bases). The CDR3 has 15 amino acids. The germline gives CDR1 LNHDA, CDR2 SQIVND (reference sequence). Trimming cost V 5 bases and J 0 bases, with 13 bases left between them. CDR3 DNA: TGTGCCAGTAGTCTGCCAGGGTTTATGAACACTGAAGCTTTCTTT. It specifies CASSLPGFMNTEAFF.

This rearrangement joins TRBV30 to TRBJ1-2, with no clear D. This CDR3 has 14 residues. The V gene's germline CDR1 is GTSNPN and CDR2 SVGIG (reference sequence). Trimming took 4 bases from V and 6 from J, leaving 18 bases between them. The CDR3 bases are TGTGCCTGGACCACCGGTGGTAGGGTAAATGGCTACACCTTC. Protein sequence: CAWTTGGRVNGYTF.

This sequence joins TRBV11-2 and TRBJ2-2; 7 bases map to TRBD1. The V gene's germline CDR1 is SGHAT and CDR2 FQNNGV. This CDR3 has 15 amino acids. The trim removed 4 bases at V and 7 bases at J, leaving 9 bases unmatched. The CDR3 loop is CASSSSGAGGGELFF. The CDR3 coding sequence is TGTGCCAGCAGCTCGTCAGGGGCAGGGGGCGGGGAGCTGTTTTTT.

The chain recombines TRBV9 with TRBJ1-4; D perhaps matches TRBD1 (5 bases). V was trimmed by 4 bases and J by 0 bases, leaving 13 bases between them. CDR1 SGDLS and CDR2 YYNGEE come from the germline V gene. The CDR3 has 16 residues. The CDR3 sequence: CASSTRTGATNEKLFF. The CDR3 DNA is TGTGCCAGCAGCACCCGAACAGGTGCAACTAATGAAAAACTGTTTTTT.

The chain is built from TRBV10-3 and TRBJ1-4; 9 positions match TRBD1. Germline CDR1 reads ENHRY; CDR2 reads SYGVKD. The CDR3 loop spans 14 amino acids. V gave up 8 bases and J gave up 12 bases; unmatched junction bases: 13. CDR3 nucleotides: TGTGCCATCGCGGAGGGGACAGGGAATGCCGAACTGTTTTTT. Protein sequence: CAIAEGTGNAELFF.

The rearrangement uses TRBV15 and TRBJ2-7; tentatively, D is TRBD1 (6 bases). Trimming removed 3 bases at V and 2 bases at J, with 14 bases between. Germline V lookup: CDR1 LNHNV, CDR2 YYDKDF (reference sequence). The CDR3 consists of 15 residues. CDR3 residues: CATSRDSGAPYEQYF. CDR3 in DNA: TGTGCCACCAGCAGGGACAGTGGAGCCCCCTACGAGCAGTACTTC. Based on the CDR3 plus reference TRBV15 and TRBJ2-7, the full variable domain is DAMVIQNPRYQVTQFGKPVTLSCSQTLNHNVMYWYQQKSSQAPKLLFHYYDKDFNNEADTPDNFQSRRPNTSFCFLDIRSPGLGDTAMYLCATSRDSGAPYEQYFGPGTRLTVT.